Following are 32 T cell receptor beta chains from one sample sequenced in a study of CD8 T cells in ankylosing spondylitis. Overall study findings and caveats: Seven to nine highly homologous variants made up a TCR beta motif, and this motif appeared characteristic of ankylosing spondylitis blood.

A single record per CDR3 protein comes from TCRdb applying MiXCR to the 5' RACE reads. Seen here are some 700,000 distinct CDR3 sequences, under 20% observed once, and the top ten hold under 20%. Antigens for these TCRs are unknown. Sequenced input: blood, either unsorted or a sorted T cell fraction (not recorded which). The receptors here all came from a male donor with ankylosing spondylitis.

This clonotype was recorded a few times. The chain has TRBV13 and TRBJ1-1, with 9 bases identical to TRBD1. The CDR3 spans 15 residues. The V gene's germline CDR1 is PRHDT and CDR2 FYEKMQ (reference sequence). V lost 5 bases and J lost 5; bases outside the gene matches: 9. CDR3 in DNA: TGTGCCAGCAGCCCGGCGACAGGGGGGAGGACTGAAGCTTTCTTT. The encoded protein is CASSPATGGRTEAFF.

The V gene is TRBV29-1, the J gene TRBJ2-3, with TRBD2 identical over 7 bases. The CDR3 extends over 14 amino acids. V shed 6 bases, J shed 3 bases, and the junction held 9 bases outside the gene matches. In germline, CDR1 is SQVTM, CDR2 ANQGSEA. CDR3 protein: CSVHRDYSTDTQYF. The CDR3 DNA sequence: TGCAGCGTCCACCGGGACTACTCTACAGATACGCAGTATTTT.

This clonotype was counted many times. The chain is built from TRBV10-3 and TRBJ1-1, with D possibly matching TRBD1 (6 bases). Germline V gives CDR1 ENHRY, CDR2 SYGVKD. CDR3 length equals 15 residues. Trimming took 6 bases from V and 5 from J, leaving 19 bases between them. The CDR3 nucleotides read TGTGCCATCAGCATACAGGGAAGGGGGGAAACTGAAGCTTTCTTT. This encodes CAISIQGRGETEAFF.

Points on this clonotype: A read error may produce the germline difference seen at one junction end. The J gene is TRBJ1-4, the V gene TRBV12-3 or TRBV12-4; TRBD1 aligns across 7 bases. The CDR3 totals 15 residues. In DNA, the CDR3 is TGTGCCAGCAGTCTAGCCGGGACAGCTAATGAAAAACTGTTTTTT. Translated: CASSLAGTANEKLFF.

This clonotype was counted a few times. The V call is TRBV7-9, the J call TRBJ2-7; D gene uncertain. This CDR3 has 16 amino acids. Per germline, CDR1 SEHNR and CDR2 FQNEAQ (reference sequence). The V gene lost 0 bases and the J gene lost 0 bases, with 12 bases spanning the gap. CDR3 coding DNA: TGTGCCAGCAGCTTAGCTTCGGCAGTGAGCTCCTACGAGCAGTACTTC. Translated: CASSLASAVSSYEQYF. Looking up the rest from reference TRBV7-9 and TRBJ2-7 gives the full variable domain: DTGVSQNPRHKITKRGQNVTFRCDPISEHNRLYWYRQTLGQGPEFLTYFQNEAQLEKSRLLSDRFSAERPKGSFSTLEIQRTEQGDSAMYLCASSLASAVSSYEQYFGPGTRLTVT.

The chain recombines TRBV7-9 with TRBJ1-1; D remains ambiguous. CDR1 and CDR2 from the germline V gene are SEHNR and FQNEAQ (reference sequence). The ends were cut back, 2 bases at V and 0 bases at J, with 13 bases in the middle. The CDR3 totals 16 residues. The CDR3 coding sequence is TGTGCCAGCAGCTTAATCACGGGAATCATGAACACTGAAGCTTTCTTT. Protein: CASSLITGIMNTEAFF. Supplemented by reference TRBV7-9 and TRBJ1-1, the full variable domain reads DTGVSQNPRHKITKRGQNVTFRCDPISEHNRLYWYRQTLGQGPEFLTYFQNEAQLEKSRLLSDRFSAERPKGSFSTLEIQRTEQGDSAMYLCASSLITGIMNTEAFFGQGTRLTVV.

The genes are TRBV29-1 and TRBJ2-5; 9 bases line up with TRBD1. The CDR3 has 14 amino acids. Germline V gene sequence: CDR1 SQVTM, CDR2 ANQGSEA. Trimming at V came to 5 bases and at J to 3 bases, leaving 7 bases not matched to a gene. CDR3 bases: TGCAGCGTTACCTGGACAGGGGCAAAAGAGACCCAGTACTTC. Amino acids: CSVTWTGAKETQYF.

The chain couples TRBV12-3 or TRBV12-4 to TRBJ2-5; D remains ambiguous. This CDR3 spans 12 amino acids. V dropped 6 bases and J dropped 5 bases, with 10 bases sitting between them. CDR3 protein: CASRGPRETQYF. CDR3 sequence (DNA): TGTGCCAGCAGGGGCCCTCGGGAGACCCAGTACTTC.

This clonotype was counted between two and nine times. The gene calls are TRBV20-1 and TRBJ1-1, with D possibly matching TRBD1 (6 bases). CDR3 length: 15 amino acids. Trimming took 3 bases from V and 1 from J, leaving 15 bases between them. Looked up from germline, CDR1 is DFQATT and CDR2 is SNEGSKA (reference sequence). The CDR3 is CSARGPGTPNTEAFF. CDR3 nucleotides: TGCAGTGCTAGGGGGCCCGGGACACCGAACACTGAAGCTTTCTTT.

Here the CDR3 reads CASSLLGRTNTGELFF. CDR3 nucleotides: TGCGCCAGCAGCTTGTTGGGCAGGACGAACACCGGGGAGCTGTTTTTT. This chain joins TRBV5-1 and TRBJ2-2; the D is unclear. The CDR3 is 16 amino acids. Per germline, CDR1 SGHRS and CDR2 YFSETQ. Trimming pared 1 base from V and 0 bases from J, leaving 10 bases between.

This clonotype was found a few times. The chain recombines TRBV5-1 with TRBJ2-1; 7 bases are a match to TRBD2. Trimming at V came to 2 bases and at J to 5 bases, leaving 4 bases not matched to a gene. There are 14 residues in the CDR3. Germline V lookup: CDR1 SGHRS, CDR2 YFSETQ. CDR3 in amino acids: CASSLTSADNEQFF. DNA of the CDR3: TGCGCCAGCAGCTTAACTAGCGCAGACAATGAGCAGTTCTTC.

This clonotype was counted only a few times. The chain joins TRBV4-1 to TRBJ1-3; D might be TRBD1 (5 bases). This CDR3 region has 16 residues. CDR1 is MGHRA and CDR2 is YSYEKL in the germline V gene. Trimming left V 3 bases short and J 5 bases short, with 17 bases between. Here the CDR3 DNA reads TGCGCCAGCAGCCAGAGCACCCGGGGCCGGAGAAACACCATATATTTT. It translates to CASSQSTRGRRNTIYF.

The chain carries TRBV3-1 and TRBJ2-7; a possible D gene is TRBD2 (6 bases). V lost 1 base, J lost 1 base, and 17 bases lay in between. This CDR3 has 17 residues. The germline V gene encodes CDR1 LGHDT and CDR2 YNNKEL (reference sequence). CDR3 region: CASSQVGEAVGSYEQYF. The DNA for the CDR3 is TGTGCCAGCAGCCAAGTGGGGGAGGCAGTCGGTTCCTACGAGCAGTACTTC.

This clonotype was observed a handful of times. The gene calls are TRBV10-2 and TRBJ1-1; TRBD1 matches 8 bases. From germline, CDR1 is WSHSY and CDR2 SAAADI. Trimming at V came to 5 bases and at J to 1 base, leaving 6 bases not matched to a gene. This CDR3 comprises 15 residues. CDR3 bases: TGCGCCAGCAGTAAGGGACAGGCGACGAACACTGAAGCTTTCTTT. Protein sequence: CASSKGQATNTEAFF.

The chain combines TRBV19 with TRBJ2-3; 11 nucleotides match TRBD1. The CDR3 consists of 16 residues. Losses at the gene ends were 4 bases for V and 4 bases for J; bases not matched to a gene: 7. CDR1 is LNHDA, CDR2 SQIVND, per germline (reference sequence). CDR3 sequence (DNA): TGTGCCAGTAGTAGGACAGGGGGCGGCATTCCAGATACGCAGTATTTT. This codes for CASSRTGGGIPDTQYF. The whole variable domain, filled in from reference TRBV19 and TRBJ2-3, reads DGGITQSPKYLFRKEGQNVTLSCEQNLNHDAMYWYRQDPGQGLRLIYYSQIVNDFQKGDIAEGYSVSREKKESFPLTVTSAQKNPTAFYLCASSRTGGGIPDTQYFGPGTRLTVL.

The table lists this clonotype with many counts. The chain recombines TRBV7-2 with TRBJ2-5, with TRBD2 matching 11 bases. Trimming cost V 5 bases and J 2 bases; bases outside gene matches: 4. The CDR3 is made up of 15 amino acids. Per the germline V gene, CDR1 is SGHTA and CDR2 is FQGNSA. The CDR3 loop reads CASSMLAGGQETQYF. CDR3 DNA sequence: TGTGCCAGCAGCATGTTAGCGGGAGGGCAAGAGACCCAGTACTTC. Full variable domain (outside the CDR3, taken from reference TRBV7-2 and TRBJ2-5): GAGVSQSPSNKVTEKGKDVELRCDPISGHTALYWYRQSLGQGLEFLIYFQGNSAPDKSGLPSDRFSAERTGGSVSTLTIQRTQQEDSAVYLCASSMLAGGQETQYFGPGTRLLVL.

The genes are TRBV7-9 and TRBJ2-5, with 8 positions matching TRBD1. This CDR3 has 16 amino acids. CDR1 and CDR2 (germline): SEHNR, FQNEAQ (reference sequence). The V and J ends lost 5 bases and 1 base, in that order; junction bases with no gene match: 9. The CDR3 sequence is CASSDFGTGGQETQYF. The CDR3 DNA sequence: TGTGCCAGCAGCGATTTCGGGACAGGCGGCCAAGAGACCCAGTACTTC.

This clonotype was detected only a few times. This chain joins TRBV3-1 and TRBJ1-4; D unclear. Trimming left V 4 bases short and J 8 bases short, with 11 bases between. The CDR3 runs 13 residues. Germline CDR1 and CDR2: LGHDT and YNNKEL (reference sequence). CDR3 sequence reads: CASSPNGYEKLFF. Here the CDR3 DNA reads TGTGCCAGCAGCCCGAATGGGTACGAAAAACTGTTTTTT. The whole variable domain, remainder taken from reference TRBV3-1 and TRBJ1-4, is DTAVSQTPKYLVTQMGNDKSIKCEQNLGHDTMYWYKQDSKKFLKIMFSYNNKELIINETVPNRFSPKSPDKAHLNLHINSLELGDSAVYFCASSPNGYEKLFFGSGTQLSVL.

V and J are TRBV5-1 and TRBJ2-1; 7 bases map to TRBD1. Trimming removed 4 bases from V and 4 bases from J; junction bases left unmatched: 11. In germline, CDR1 is SGHRS, CDR2 YFSETQ. The CDR3 length is 16 residues. The CDR3 bases are TGCGCCAGCAGCCCGGGCCCGGGACAGCCGTACAATGAGCAGTTCTTC. As protein: CASSPGPGQPYNEQFF.

This clonotype was counted a few times. The gene calls are TRBV6-5 and TRBJ2-5; 7 bases map to TRBD1. V shed 2 bases, J shed 3 bases, and the junction held 9 bases outside the gene matches. Germline V CDR1 and CDR2: MNHEY, SVGAGI. The CDR3 has 16 amino acids. The CDR3 sequence: CASSYPKTGREETQYF. DNA for the CDR3: TGTGCCAGCAGTTACCCGAAGACAGGGCGGGAAGAGACCCAGTACTTC.

The chain joins TRBV20-1 to TRBJ2-3; 9 bases match TRBD2. Germline V lookup: CDR1 DFQATT, CDR2 SNEGSKA (reference sequence). The CDR3 length is 14 residues. V lost 5 bases, J lost 9 bases, and 12 bases stayed unmatched. CDR3 nucleotides: TGCAGTGCTTCGACTAGCGGATCACAGATGACGCAGTATTTT. Residues: CSASTSGSQMTQYF.

The chain carries TRBV20-1 and TRBJ1-4; TRBD1 is a possible D gene (5 bases). CDR1 and CDR2 (germline): DFQATT, SNEGSKA (reference sequence). The CDR3 totals 12 residues. Trimming pared 4 bases from V and 7 bases from J, leaving 10 bases between. CDR3 sequence: CSAKGASEKLFF. CDR3 in DNA: TGCAGTGCTAAAGGGGCGAGTGAAAAACTGTTTTTT.

This clonotype was recorded many times. V and J are TRBV20-1 and TRBJ1-1; D gene uncertain. Germline V gene data show CDR1 as DFQATT and CDR2 as SNEGSKA (reference sequence). CDR3 length: 11 amino acids. Between the trimmed V and J ends, which lost 6 bases and 1 base, there was a span of 6 bases. CDR3 amino acids: CSAWGNTEAFF. The CDR3 region has the DNA TGCAGTGCCTGGGGGAACACTGAAGCTTTCTTT.

This clonotype has more than one count but fewer than ten. This chain links TRBV6-2 or TRBV6-3 with TRBJ2-3, with D possibly TRBD1 on 5 matching bases. This CDR3 spans 13 amino acids. The V end was cut by 11 bases, the J end by 6 bases, with 18 bases between. In germline, CDR1 is MNHEY, CDR2 SVGEGT. The CDR3 DNA sequence: TGTGCCGGAAAACTTCTCCCAGGGGATACGCAGTATTTT. Protein: CAGKLLPGDTQYF.

This clonotype was recorded a few times. The rearrangement uses TRBV7-9 and TRBJ2-5; D is undetermined. Trimming stripped 7 bases from V and 3 bases from J, with 9 bases between. CDR1 is SEHNR, CDR2 FQNEAQ, per germline (reference sequence). The CDR3 has 12 amino acids. The CDR3 sequence: CASTPGEETQYF. For the CDR3, the DNA is TGTGCCAGCACCCCAGGTGAAGAGACCCAGTACTTC.

V usage is TRBV4-2 and J usage is TRBJ2-1, with 8 nucleotides matching TRBD2. In germline, CDR1 is LGHNA, CDR2 YNFKEQ. Trimming removed 1 base from V and 0 bases from J; junction bases left unmatched: 2. This CDR3 comprises 16 residues. The CDR3 sequence is CASSQGLAISYNEQFF. CDR3 bases: TGTGCCAGCAGCCAAGGACTAGCGATCTCCTACAATGAGCAGTTCTTC.

The rearrangement uses TRBV5-1 and TRBJ1-1, with D tentatively TRBD1 (6 bases). The CDR3 consists of 18 residues. The V gene lost 0 bases and the J gene lost 1 base, with 19 bases spanning the gap. Germline CDR1 reads SGHRS; CDR2 reads YFSETQ. CDR3 coding DNA: TGCGCCAGCAGCTTGGCCGAGGGGCCGGGAGGGGGGAACACTGAAGCTTTCTTT. Its translation is CASSLAEGPGGGNTEAFF.

This chain connects TRBV5-6 to TRBJ1-2, with D possibly being TRBD1 (5 bases). Per the germline V gene, CDR1 is SGHDT and CDR2 is YYEEEE. Trimming removed 7 bases from V and 6 bases from J, with 16 bases in between. This CDR3 region has 13 residues. The CDR3 sequence is CASPPPGRDGYTF. The CDR3 coding sequence is TGTGCCAGCCCCCCCCCAGGGAGGGATGGCTACACCTTC.

This clonotype has just a few counts. The chain employs TRBV5-1 and TRBJ2-1, with D perhaps matching TRBD1 (5 bases). Trimming took off 0 bases at V and 0 bases at J, with 16 bases between the two ends. This CDR3 region has 18 residues. Germline-derived CDR1 and CDR2 are SGHRS and YFSETQ. The CDR3 DNA is TGCGCCAGCAGCTTGGCCCGCGACAGCCTTTCCTCCTACAATGAGCAGTTCTTC. Translation: CASSLARDSLSSYNEQFF. The full variable domain, its missing parts supplied by reference TRBV5-1 and TRBJ2-1, is KAGVTQTPRYLIKTRGQQVTLSCSPISGHRSVSWYQQTPGQGLQFLFEYFSETQRNKGNFPGRFSGRQFSNSRSEMNVSTLELGDSALYLCASSLARDSLSSYNEQFFGPGTRLTVL.

This clonotype was seen at least ten times. The rearrangement links TRBV5-1 to TRBJ1-1, with a possible D match to TRBD1 (5 bases). The CDR3 extends over 14 amino acids. In germline, CDR1 is SGHRS, CDR2 YFSETQ. V was clipped by 4 bases and J by 1 base, with 11 bases between them. CDR3 bases: TGCGCCAGCAGCGCCGGGACGGGGAACACTGAAGCTTTCTTT. It specifies CASSAGTGNTEAFF.

This clonotype was counted a few times. The chain is built from TRBV30 and TRBJ2-7; TRBD2 matches 12 bases. V shed 5 bases, J shed 6 bases, and the junction held 8 bases outside the gene matches. The germline V gene encodes CDR1 GTSNPN and CDR2 SVGIG (reference sequence). The CDR3 spans 14 residues. The CDR3 sequence: CAWDTSGGPREQYF. CDR3 coding DNA: TGTGCCTGGGACACTAGCGGGGGGCCCCGCGAGCAGTACTTC.

This clonotype was counted once. The chain has TRBV7-3 and TRBJ2-2; 9 nucleotides match TRBD2. CDR3 length: 15 residues. J was trimmed by 4 bases and V by 5 bases; bases with no gene match: 5. The germline V gene has CDR1 SGHTA and CDR2 FQGTGA. Written as DNA, the CDR3 is TGTGCCAGCAGCCCCCTAGCGGGAATCACCGGGGAGCTGTTTTTT. Protein sequence: CASSPLAGITGELFF.